Below are 2 T cell receptor beta chains sequenced from a single sample in a study of response to subunit inactivated influenza vaccine. MiXCR, applied by TCRdb to the RT-PCR reads, yields one record per CDR3 protein. The sample lists 500,000 to 550,000 distinct CDR3 sequences, roughly 7.9% occurring once. Here the sequenced sample was PBMCs from blood, taken approximately 25 months after vaccination. The receptors were gathered from a man between 50 and 69 years old who received an inactivated influenza vaccine.

This clonotype showed up many times. The V call is TRBV7-2, the J call TRBJ2-3; no definite D call. The V gene lost 3 bases and the J gene lost 6 bases, with 13 bases spanning the gap. CDR1 is SGHTA, CDR2 FQGNSA, per germline. The CDR3 spans 14 residues. In nucleotides, the CDR3 is TGTGCCAGCAGCTTGGGGAATACGGTGGATACGCAGTATTTT. Protein: CASSLGNTVDTQYF.

The genes are TRBV29-1 and TRBJ2-5; possibly TRBD1 for D (6 bases). Trimming cost V 5 bases and J 4 bases, with 8 bases left between them. CDR3 length: 11 residues. Germline V gene data show CDR1 as SQVTM and CDR2 as ANQGSEA. The CDR3 DNA follows: TGCAGCGTTCTCAGGGGAGAGACCCAGTACTTC. Translating gives CSVLRGETQYF.